These 20 T cell receptor beta chains came from one sample sequenced in a study of T-cell memory formation after mild COVID-19. TCRdb reprocessed the 5' RACE reads with MiXCR, giving one entry per CDR3 protein. The sample has a few hundred thousand distinct CDR3 sequences; around 15% are singletons. Sample: PBMCs or a T cell subset sorted from them (not recorded which). The source is a man aged 18 to 29 who had mild COVID-19 (a few samples of this study predate the infection). Cell type and time point are not known.

This clonotype was picked up a small number of times. V usage is TRBV4-1 and J usage is TRBJ1-2, with D possibly TRBD1 on 6 matching bases. The CDR3 runs to 16 residues. CDR1 and CDR2 from the germline V gene are MGHRA and YSYEKL. V lost 0 bases, J lost 2 bases, and 13 bases lay in between. The CDR3 DNA follows: TGCGCCAGCAGCCAAGATCCCGGAGGGACAAACTATGGCTACACCTTC. Amino acid sequence: CASSQDPGGTNYGYTF.

The chain recombines TRBV7-3 with TRBJ1-4; TRBD1 might be the D (5 bases). The CDR3 length is 15 residues. Germline V gene data show CDR1 as SGHTA and CDR2 as FQGTGA. The V and J ends lost 1 base and 3 bases respectively, with 9 bases between them. The CDR3: CASSLISGANEKLFF. Written as DNA, the CDR3 is TGTGCCAGCAGCTTAATCTCGGGGGCTAATGAAAAACTGTTTTTT.

This clonotype was picked up many times. The V and J genes are TRBV12-3 or TRBV12-4 and TRBJ2-7; tentative D call: TRBD1 (5 bases). V lost 2 bases and J lost 1, with 6 bases in between. The CDR3 totals 13 residues. CDR3 DNA sequence: TGTGCCAGCAGTTTAAGGGGTTCCTACGAGCAGTACTTC. The encoded protein is CASSLRGSYEQYF.

Concerning this clonotype: The CDR3 does not close with the conserved phenylalanine or tryptophan, likely indicating a read error. The chain combines TRBV25-1 with TRBJ2-5; D gene ambiguous. Trimming removed 3 bases at V and 5 bases at J, with 10 bases between. The length of the CDR3 is 13 residues. CDR1 and CDR2 from the germline V gene are MGHDK and SYGVNS. The CDR3 loop reads CASSEGSRETQYY. In DNA, the CDR3 is TGTGCCAGCAGTGAGGGCAGCAGGGAGACCCAGTACTAC.

This clonotype was seen at least ten times. The chain couples TRBV5-1 to TRBJ2-1; 7 bases map to TRBD2. With 0 bases clipped from V and 2 bases from J, the junction kept 2 bases outside the gene matches. The CDR3 length is 15 residues. Germline-derived CDR1 and CDR2 are SGHRS and YFSETQ. The chain's CDR3 is CASSLASGAYNEQFF. The CDR3, as DNA: TGCGCCAGCAGCTTGGCTAGCGGAGCCTACAATGAGCAGTTCTTC.

The table lists this clonotype with a few counts. This rearrangement joins TRBV6-1 to TRBJ1-2, with D unresolved. V was cut by 2 bases and J by 6 bases, with 4 bases left in between. The CDR3 length is 11 residues. CDR1 and CDR2 from the germline V gene are MNHNS and SASEGT. As DNA, the CDR3 is TGTGCCAGCAGTGAATTTCATGGCTACACCTTC. As protein: CASSEFHGYTF.

The chain couples TRBV6-2 or TRBV6-3 to TRBJ2-2, with D perhaps being TRBD1 or TRBD2 (6 bases each). V lost 6 bases to trimming and J lost 2 bases, with 16 bases between them. The CDR3 loop spans 16 amino acids. Germline values: CDR1 MNHEY, CDR2 SVGEGT. The chain's CDR3 is CASSKRGGLNTGELFF. The CDR3 nucleotides read TGTGCCAGCAGCAAACGAGGGGGACTCAACACCGGGGAGCTGTTTTTT.

This clonotype came up a few times. The genes are TRBV18 and TRBJ1-2; D call uncertain. Trimming took off 5 bases at V and 5 bases at J, with 9 bases between the two ends. This CDR3 has 12 amino acids. Per germline, CDR1 KGHSH and CDR2 LQKENI. CDR3 region: CASSGPEYGYTF. The CDR3 region has the DNA TGTGCCAGCTCAGGGCCTGAGTATGGCTACACCTTC.

This clonotype was detected only a few times. This chain links TRBV6-6 with TRBJ2-1, with 7 positions matching TRBD2. Per germline, CDR1 MNHNY and CDR2 SVGAGI (reference sequence). This CDR3 spans 15 amino acids. The junction had 8 bases not matched to a gene; V was cut back by 5 bases and J by 4 bases. The CDR3 region is CASSPTSPKYNEQFF. In nucleotides, the CDR3 is TGTGCCAGCAGTCCGACTAGCCCGAAATACAATGAGCAGTTCTTC.

This clonotype was found a few times. V gene TRBV7-2 combines with J gene TRBJ2-5; 7 bases are shared with TRBD2. Germline trimming cut 5 bases from V and 10 bases from J; bases unmatched to any gene: 10. The CDR3 totals 13 residues. Looked up from germline, CDR1 is SGHTA and CDR2 is FQGNSA. The CDR3 DNA reads as TGTGCCAGCAGCCAGACCGCCCCGGGGGGCCAGTACTTC. Translating gives CASSQTAPGGQYF. Using reference TRBV7-2 and TRBJ2-5 for the parts outside the CDR3, the full variable domain is GAGVSQSPSNKVTEKGKDVELRCDPISGHTALYWYRQSLGQGLEFLIYFQGNSAPDKSGLPSDRFSAERTGGSVSTLTIQRTQQEDSAVYLCASSQTAPGGQYFGPGTRLLVL.

A few counts support this clonotype. This chain links TRBV6-5 with TRBJ1-1, with 7 positions matching TRBD1. Germline-derived CDR1 and CDR2 are MNHEY and SVGAGI. The J segment lost 5 bases and the V segment lost 8 bases, leaving 11 bases of the junction unmatched. This CDR3 has 14 residues. CDR3 sequence: CASGPTGLVTEAFF. In nucleotides, the CDR3 is TGTGCCAGCGGACCGACAGGGTTGGTGACTGAAGCTTTCTTT.

This clonotype was seen only a few times. CDR3 coding DNA: TGCGCCAGCAGCTCACAAAACTCCGGAGGGGATGGAGGAGATACGCAGTATTTT. Translating gives CASSSQNSGGDGGDTQYF. The chain recombines TRBV5-1 with TRBJ2-3; a weak D match, TRBD2 (6 bases). Trimming pared 3 bases from V and 5 bases from J, leaving 25 bases between. Germline CDR1 and CDR2: SGHRS and YFSETQ. The CDR3 runs 18 residues. The full variable domain, completed using reference TRBV5-1 and TRBJ2-3, is KAGVTQTPRYLIKTRGQQVTLSCSPISGHRSVSWYQQTPGQGLQFLFEYFSETQRNKGNFPGRFSGRQFSNSRSEMNVSTLELGDSALYLCASSSQNSGGDGGDTQYFGPGTRLTVL.

The chain uses TRBV7-9 and TRBJ1-3, with 7 bases lining up with TRBD1. Germline V gene sequence: CDR1 SEHNR, CDR2 FQNEAQ (reference sequence). Trimming took 5 bases from V and 6 from J; bases not matched to a gene: 7. CDR3 size: 14 residues. DNA of the CDR3: TGTGCCAGCAGCCCCGCGGGACAGATAAACACCATATATTTT. Its protein is CASSPAGQINTIYF.

This clonotype has ten or more counts. This chain joins TRBV6-4 and TRBJ2-1, with 14 bases identical to TRBD2. V lost 2 bases and J lost 6; bases outside the gene matches: 3. The CDR3 consists of 16 residues. Germline V gene data show CDR1 as MRHNA and CDR2 as SNTAGT. CDR3 sequence (DNA): TGTGCCAGCAGTGACGGGACTAGCGGGGGTCCCAATGAGCAGTTCTTC. Amino acid sequence: CASSDGTSGGPNEQFF.

The chain has TRBV12-3 or TRBV12-4 and TRBJ1-2; 10 positions match TRBD1. Unmatched junction bases numbered 11, after V lost 4 bases and J lost 6 bases. The CDR3 has 16 residues. CDR3 loop: CASSSSDRGFWDGYTF. Written as DNA, the CDR3 is TGTGCCAGCAGTTCCTCGGACAGGGGGTTTTGGGATGGCTACACCTTC.

This clonotype was seen ten or more times. The V gene is TRBV6-5, the J gene TRBJ2-5, with D possibly matching TRBD2 (6 bases). V lost 0 bases and J lost 4, with 9 bases in between. CDR1 is MNHEY, CDR2 SVGAGI, per germline. The CDR3 runs to 14 residues. The CDR3 here is CASSYSPGGETQYF. The CDR3 DNA reads TGTGCCAGCAGTTACTCCCCCGGGGGAGAGACCCAGTACTTC.

This clonotype was observed a handful of times. The genes are TRBV5-4 and TRBJ2-2; D possibly matches TRBD1 or TRBD2 (5 bases each). Germline CDR1 and CDR2: SGHNT and YYREEE (reference sequence). Trimming took off 2 bases at V and 2 bases at J, with 10 bases between the two ends. The CDR3 is made up of 15 amino acids. The CDR3 protein is CASSFGTVNTGELFF. The CDR3 nucleotides read TGTGCCAGCAGCTTTGGGACCGTAAACACCGGGGAGCTGTTTTTT.

A few counts support this clonotype. The chain is built from TRBV6-2 or TRBV6-3 and TRBJ1-2, with D possibly matching TRBD1 (6 bases). Germline assignment: CDR1 MNHEY and CDR2 SVGEGT. The V gene lost 4 bases and the J gene lost 7 bases, with 19 bases spanning the gap. The CDR3 contains 15 residues. The CDR3 nucleotides are TGTGCCAGCAGTTCCACCGCCACAGGGTCGGCTGGCTACACCTTC. Translated, it gives CASSSTATGSAGYTF.

This clonotype was recorded at least ten times. The chain joins TRBV3-1 to TRBJ2-1; possible D gene TRBD2, 5 bases. The V gene's germline CDR1 is LGHDT and CDR2 YNNKEL (reference sequence). The CDR3 consists of 14 residues. The ends were cut back, 1 base at V and 6 bases at J, with 10 bases in the middle. Written as DNA, the CDR3 is TGTGCCAGCAGCCAAGGGCTAGAGGGCAATGAGCAGTTCTTC. This gives the protein CASSQGLEGNEQFF.

The chain recombines TRBV5-8 with TRBJ2-5; TRBD2 aligns across 12 bases. There are 16 residues in the CDR3. After removal of 3 bases from V and 0 bases from J, the junction contained 3 bases not matched to a gene. The germline V gene has CDR1 SGHTS and CDR2 YDEGEE. CDR3 bases: TGTGCCAGCAGCTCAGGACTAGCGGGGTACCAAGAGACCCAGTACTTC. It encodes CASSSGLAGYQETQYF.